A selection of T cell receptor beta chains follows, all from one sample in a study of T cells in tumors after PD-1 blockade. The repertoire was sequenced with immunoSEQ multiplex PCR; TCRdb's copy has only in-frame clones and lacks some. The table records around 50,000 clones, nearly 80% of them present only once. This sample comprised PBMCs, obtained before anti-PD-1 treatment. Every receptor here comes from a human donor with basal cell carcinoma. CDR3s include the opening cysteine and the closing phenylalanine or tryptophan. The D gene is left open where the match is weak.

D gene: -; J gene: TRBJ1-2; V gene: TRBV2; CDR3 protein: CASRASKDGYTF
D gene: -; J gene: TRBJ2-7; V gene: TRBV29-1; CDR3 protein: CSVAAISHRNEQYF
D gene: -; J gene: TRBJ1-6; V gene: TRBV7-3; CDR3 protein: CASSFRENNSPLHF
D gene: TRBD1; J gene: TRBJ1-2; V gene: TRBV28; CDR3 protein: CASSSGQGVGGYTF
D gene: -; J gene: TRBJ1-5; V gene: TRBV19; CDR3 protein: CASSRVGGWSNQPQHF
D gene: -; J gene: TRBJ2-1; V gene: TRBV9; CDR3 protein: CASSPRTGTYNEQFF
D gene: TRBD2; J gene: TRBJ2-7; V gene: TRBV2; CDR3 protein: CASRPGLDSYEQYF
D gene: -; J gene: TRBJ1-6; V gene: TRBV5-1; CDR3 protein: CASSSSTGSSYNSPLHF
D gene: -; J gene: TRBJ1-2; V gene: TRBV28; CDR3 protein: CASSPLAGNYGYTF
D gene: -; J gene: TRBJ1-3; V gene: TRBV5-1; CDR3 protein: CASSPGTGNTIYF
D gene: TRBD1; J gene: TRBJ2-1; V gene: TRBV7-2; CDR3 protein: CASSSRITGGSYNEQFF
D gene: -; J gene: TRBJ2-7; V gene: TRBV6-5; CDR3 protein: CASSSLDGGTYEQYF
D gene: TRBD1; J gene: TRBJ1-1; V gene: TRBV19; CDR3 protein: CASSIGTGVGTEAFF
D gene: -; J gene: TRBJ2-5; V gene: TRBV19; CDR3 protein: CASSLLDSRETQYF
D gene: TRBD1; J gene: TRBJ2-2; V gene: TRBV6-5; CDR3 protein: CASSWDRGGGELFF
D gene: -; J gene: TRBJ1-1; V gene: TRBV24-1; CDR3 protein: CATSDRGLNTEAFF
D gene: TRBD1; J gene: TRBJ1-3; V gene: TRBV6-6; CDR3 protein: CASAAGTAGNTIYF
D gene: TRBD1; J gene: TRBJ1-6; V gene: TRBV12-3/TRBV12-4; CDR3 protein: CASRDRGGSPLHF
D gene: -; J gene: TRBJ2-7; V gene: TRBV30; CDR3 protein: CAWSSGSYEQYF
D gene: -; J gene: TRBJ2-7; V gene: TRBV12-3/TRBV12-4; CDR3 protein: CATSREGWEQYF
D gene: TRBD1; J gene: TRBJ2-7; V gene: TRBV30; CDR3 protein: CAWSKTGFGQYF
D gene: -; J gene: TRBJ2-3; V gene: TRBV5-6; CDR3 protein: CASSLLSGGTDTQYF
D gene: -; J gene: TRBJ1-6; V gene: TRBV9; CDR3 protein: CASSVGTSNSPLHF
D gene: -; J gene: TRBJ2-3; V gene: TRBV9; CDR3 protein: CASSVALQGTSTDTQYF
D gene: TRBD2; J gene: TRBJ2-1; V gene: TRBV3-1/TRBV3-2; CDR3 protein: CASNRGGARYNEQFF
D gene: -; J gene: TRBJ1-4; V gene: TRBV5-1; CDR3 protein: CASSPLRGDEKLFF
D gene: -; J gene: TRBJ2-4; V gene: TRBV7-9; CDR3 protein: CASSVALRNLAKNIQYF
D gene: TRBD1; J gene: TRBJ1-2; V gene: TRBV5-5; CDR3 protein: CASRGGQGVQGYTF